The 16 T cell receptor beta chains presented below share a single source sample, sequenced in a study of early T cells in non-severe SARS-CoV-2 infection. TCRdb re-called the 5' RACE reads through MiXCR, storing one row per CDR3 protein. The sample has tens of thousands of distinct CDR3 sequences; 11% are singletons. Sequencing was performed on whole blood. Receptors originate from an adult who was a healthcare worker with PCR-confirmed SARS-CoV-2 infection or an uninfected control (not recorded which).

This clonotype was detected many times. The chain is built from TRBV11-2 and TRBJ2-7; D is perhaps TRBD1 or TRBD2 (5 bases each). This CDR3 is 14 amino acids long. V was shortened by 5 bases and J by 0 bases, with 11 bases between the two germline ends. Per the germline V gene, CDR1 is SGHAT and CDR2 is FQNNGV. The DNA of the CDR3 is TGTGCCAGCAGCCCTCGGGACCCCTCCTACGAGCAGTACTTC. Amino acids: CASSPRDPSYEQYF.

This clonotype was picked up many times. V is TRBV4-2 and J is TRBJ2-5; the match to TRBD2 covers 10 bases. This CDR3 comprises 15 residues. V trimming: 2 bases; J trimming: 3 bases; junction bases outside the gene matches: 3. Germline CDR1 LGHNA, CDR2 YNFKEQ. The CDR3 spells CASSQTLAGEETQYF. CDR3 bases: TGTGCCAGCAGCCAAACCCTAGCGGGGGAAGAGACCCAGTACTTC.

This chain joins TRBV5-1 and TRBJ1-2; TRBD1 is a possible D gene (5 bases). Germline V gene sequence: CDR1 SGHRS, CDR2 YFSETQ. V was clipped by 1 base and J by 6 bases, with 7 bases between them. The CDR3 contains 12 residues. The CDR3 nucleotides read TGCGCCAGCAGCTTGCAGGGCAATGGCTACACCTTC. This codes for CASSLQGNGYTF.

This clonotype was seen only a few times. The chain employs TRBV7-3 and TRBJ2-6, with 7 bases that match TRBD1. The CDR3 is made up of 15 amino acids. With V trimmed by 4 bases and J by 2 bases, 2 bases remained unmatched. Germline CDR1 and CDR2: SGHTA and FQGTGA. This chain's CDR3 is CASSWGQTGANVLTF. CDR3 DNA: TGTGCCAGCAGCTGGGGACAGACTGGGGCCAACGTCCTGACTTTC.

The chain uses TRBV7-2 and TRBJ1-5; D call uncertain. V dropped 1 base and J dropped 5 bases, with 12 bases sitting between them. The CDR3 has 15 amino acids. The germline gives CDR1 SGHTA, CDR2 FQGNSA. CDR3: CASSLERGEYQPQHF. The CDR3 bases are TGTGCCAGCAGCTTAGAGCGGGGAGAATATCAGCCCCAGCATTTT.

At least ten counts were recorded for this clonotype. The chain is built from TRBV23-1 and TRBJ1-5; unclear D gene. Being an ORF, TRBV23-1 has a function that is uncertain. Between the trimmed V and J ends, which lost 3 bases and 0 bases, there was a span of 15 bases. The CDR3 loop spans 17 amino acids. The CDR3 DNA is TGCGCCAGCAGTCATTTGTCGACACCAGTTAGCAATCAGCCCCAGCATTTT. Protein sequence: CASSHLSTPVSNQPQHF.

The CDR3 nucleotides are TGTGCCAGCAGCGGGACTAGCGGGGGGTTTTTCTCCTACAATGAGCAGTTCTTC. It yields the protein CASSGTSGGFFSYNEQFF. V and J are TRBV9 and TRBJ2-1; TRBD2 matches 14 bases. CDR1 is SGDLS, CDR2 YYNGEE, per germline. The CDR3 consists of 18 residues. The J segment lost 0 bases and the V segment lost 3 bases, leaving 5 bases of the junction unmatched.

This clonotype was counted a few times. This clone may be a read error of a much larger clone one base away. The rearrangement joins TRBV7-2 to TRBJ2-1, with 13 bases aligning to TRBD2. In germline, CDR1 is SGHTA, CDR2 FQGNSA. Trimming at V came to 3 bases and at J to 6 bases, leaving 2 bases not matched to a gene. This CDR3 has 15 residues. CDR3 region: CASSFTSGGVNEQFF. The CDR3 coding sequence is TGTGCCAGCAGCTTCACTAGCGGGGGGGTCAATGAGCAGTTCTTC.

In this sample, this clonotype turned up many times. The gene calls are TRBV27 and TRBJ1-2; a possible D gene is TRBD1 (6 bases). The CDR3 is 15 residues long. Per germline, CDR1 MNHEY and CDR2 SMNVEV (reference sequence). V was clipped by 4 bases and J by 5 bases, with 17 bases between them. CDR3 sequence: CASSWGGGGAYGYTF. The CDR3 nucleotides read TGTGCCAGCAGTTGGGGCGGGGGGGGCGCGTATGGCTACACCTTC.

The table lists this clonotype with a few counts. The rearrangement joins TRBV11-2 to TRBJ1-1; D possibly corresponds to TRBD1 (6 bases). V shed 11 bases and J shed 5 bases, with 21 bases lying between them. Germline CDR1 is SGHAT and CDR2 is FQNNGV. This CDR3 is 14 amino acids long. CDR3 DNA: TGTGCCTCAGAGAGAGACAGGCGGGGGACTGAAGCTTTCTTT. It encodes CASERDRRGTEAFF.

The CDR3 loop reads CSLREGRGFDGYTF. The CDR3, as DNA: TGCAGCCTCCGGGAGGGCAGGGGTTTTGATGGCTACACCTTC. The gene calls are TRBV29-1 and TRBJ1-2, with D perhaps matching TRBD1 (6 bases). Deletions cut 8 bases from V and 6 bases from J, with 22 bases between. CDR3 length equals 14 residues. Germline V gives CDR1 SQVTM, CDR2 ANQGSEA.

The rearrangement links TRBV12-3 or TRBV12-4 to TRBJ1-3; 8 bases line up with TRBD1. The V segment lost 3 bases and the J segment 4 bases; nucleotides outside the gene matches: 8. This CDR3 region has 16 residues. CDR3 protein: CASSLADRAWGNTIYF. The CDR3 DNA reads TGTGCCAGCAGTTTGGCGGACAGGGCCTGGGGAAACACCATATATTTT.

The chain joins TRBV19 to TRBJ2-7; TRBD2 is a possible D gene (5 bases). V dropped 0 bases and J dropped 0 bases, with 12 bases sitting between them. CDR1 and CDR2 (germline): LNHDA, SQIVND (reference sequence). CDR3 length equals 16 residues. The CDR3 nucleotides read TGTGCCAGTAGTATAGATCTCGGGATGAGCTCCTACGAGCAGTACTTC. Translation: CASSIDLGMSSYEQYF.

In this sample, this clonotype turned up a few times. The chain is built from TRBV5-1 and TRBJ2-7; perhaps TRBD1 as D (6 bases). V shed 4 bases and J shed 1 base, with 12 bases lying between them. Germline CDR1 is SGHRS and CDR2 is YFSETQ. The CDR3 covers 14 residues. The DNA for the CDR3 is TGCGCCAGCAGCCGGATGGACAGTTCCTACGAGCAGTACTTC. Its translation: CASSRMDSSYEQYF.

This clonotype was observed at least ten times. This chain's CDR3 is CASSLLWGQGDYEQYF. CDR3 nucleotide sequence: TGTGCCAGCAGCTTACTGTGGGGACAGGGAGACTACGAGCAGTACTTC. This chain connects TRBV7-2 to TRBJ2-7, with TRBD1 identical over 9 bases. CDR1 is SGHTA and CDR2 is FQGNSA in the germline V gene. V trimming: 2 bases; J trimming: 3 bases; junction bases outside the gene matches: 8. CDR3 length: 16 amino acids.

This clonotype was seen repeatedly, ten times or more. J is TRBJ2-2 and V is TRBV12-3 or TRBV12-4, with a possible D match to TRBD2 (6 bases). The germline V and J ends were trimmed by 3 bases and 8 bases, with 16 bases remaining between them. The CDR3 covers 15 residues. In DNA form, the CDR3 reads TGTGCCAGCAGTTTTAGTGAACTAGGAGGGGGGGAGCTGTTTTTT. Translated: CASSFSELGGGELFF.